The 22 T cell receptor beta chains below come from one sample, sequenced in a study of PD-1 blockade in classical Hodgkin lymphoma. Patients all relapsed after autologous stem cell transplantation, and there was variation in brentuximab vedotin exposure. Isolation of CD8+ T cells from thawed PBMCs used magnetic negative selection. The protocol was immunoSEQ multiplex PCR, while the TCRdb copy is restricted to in-frame clones and leaves out a portion. The top ten clones hold under 40% of a sample with about 1,400 clones, approximately 80% of them seen once. This material consisted of CD8+ T cells from blood, taken at baseline. These receptors were obtained from a human donor with classical Hodgkin lymphoma.

This chain links TRBV7-9 with TRBJ2-2, with D possibly matching TRBD2 (5 bases). The germline gives CDR1 SEHNR, CDR2 FQNEAQ (reference sequence). The CDR3 loop spans 13 amino acids. V was clipped by 7 bases and J by 1 base, with 7 bases between them. DNA for the CDR3: TGTGCCAGCACGGGGATGAACACCGGGGAGCTGTTTTTT. Protein product: CASTGMNTGELFF.

This clone occurred once. This rearrangement joins TRBV10-3 to TRBJ2-2; D gene unclear. With 1 base removed from V and 2 bases from J, the gap between germline ends came to 5 bases. The germline gives CDR1 ENHRY, CDR2 SYGVKD. The CDR3 extends over 14 amino acids. The CDR3 reads CAISEFINTGELFF. In nucleotides, the CDR3 is TGTGCCATCAGTGAGTTCATTAACACCGGGGAGCTGTTTTTT.

This clone rates as large. The chain joins TRBV5-6 to TRBJ2-4, with D perhaps matching TRBD1 (5 bases). The CDR3 has 14 amino acids. CDR1 and CDR2 (germline): SGHDT, YYEEEE. V gave up 7 bases and J gave up 4 bases, with 15 bases separating them. CDR3 bases: TGTGCCAGCCGCAGCTATAAGGGGAAAAACATTCAGTACTTC. It is translated as CASRSYKGKNIQYF.

The chain joins TRBV30 to TRBJ1-2, with 9 positions matching TRBD1. The germline gives CDR1 GTSNPN, CDR2 SVGIG (reference sequence). The CDR3 is 15 residues long. With V trimmed by 1 base and J by 8 bases, 11 bases remained unmatched. The CDR3 loop reads CAWSAGTGRLTGYTF. The CDR3 coding sequence is TGTGCCTGGAGTGCCGGGACAGGGAGACTAACGGGCTACACCTTC.

V is TRBV4-1 and J is TRBJ2-1; tentatively, D is TRBD2 (7 bases). V lost 1 base to trimming and J lost 13 bases, with 14 bases between them. The CDR3 spans 13 residues. Germline CDR1 reads MGHRA; CDR2 reads YSYEKL. CDR3 nucleotides: TGCGCCAGCAGCCAAGTGAGGGGGGGTGGACAGTTCTTC. This encodes CASSQVRGGGQFF.

This clone was counted once. The V gene is TRBV28, the J gene TRBJ2-7; D unclear. V dropped 7 bases and J dropped 4 bases, with 8 bases sitting between them. This CDR3 is 11 amino acids long. Germline CDR1 is MDHEN and CDR2 is SYDVKM. In nucleotides, the CDR3 is TGTGCCAGCAATGACGGATACGAGCAGTACTTC. Its protein is CASNDGYEQYF.

This clone was seen only once. Here the CDR3 reads CASSSREKTEAFF. Written as DNA, the CDR3 is TGTGCCAGTAGCTCGAGGGAGAAGACTGAAGCTTTCTTT. This sequence joins TRBV19 and TRBJ1-1; D call uncertain. The CDR3 is made up of 13 amino acids. CDR1 is LNHDA, CDR2 SQIVND, per germline (reference sequence). V was trimmed by 6 bases and J by 5 bases, leaving 13 bases between them. Together with reference TRBV19 and TRBJ1-1, the CDR3 gives the full variable domain: DGGITQSPKYLFRKEGQNVTLSCEQNLNHDAMYWYRQDPGQGLRLIYYSQIVNDFQKGDIAEGYSVSREKKESFPLTVTSAQKNPTAFYLCASSSREKTEAFFGQGTRLTVV.

The V and J genes are TRBV6-1 and TRBJ2-7; D is tentatively TRBD1 or TRBD2 (5 bases each). Germline lookup yields CDR1 MNHNS and CDR2 SASEGT. This CDR3 has 17 residues. The V end lost 2 bases, the J end lost 2 bases, and 19 bases lay between the germline ends. This CDR3 reads CASSESGHGDPPYEQYF. Written as DNA, the CDR3 is TGTGCCAGCAGTGAATCAGGTCATGGGGACCCTCCCTACGAGCAGTACTTC.

V is TRBV7-2 and J is TRBJ2-7; 8 nucleotides align to TRBD1. Germline CDR1 reads SGHTA; CDR2 reads FQGNSA. The junction had 3 bases not matched to a gene; V was cut back by 3 bases and J by 2 bases. The CDR3 runs 14 residues. The CDR3 coding sequence is TGTGCCAGCAGCTTCCAGGGGGCCCCCTACGAGCAGTACTTC. It yields the protein CASSFQGAPYEQYF.

The V gene is TRBV7-3, the J gene TRBJ2-7, with 11 bases aligning to TRBD2. Germline V gives CDR1 SGHTA, CDR2 FQGTGA. After removal of 6 bases from V and 4 bases from J, the junction contained 5 bases not matched to a gene. The CDR3 runs to 14 residues. The DNA of the CDR3 is TGTGCCAGCAGGTCCGGGACTAGCGGTTACGAGCAGTACTTC. Translated: CASRSGTSGYEQYF.

V gene TRBV6-5 combines with J gene TRBJ2-7; the D gene is possibly TRBD1 (5 bases). CDR3 size: 13 residues. Germline CDR1 is MNHEY and CDR2 is SVGAGI. Trimming shortened V by 8 bases and J by 3 bases, and 14 bases separated the two germline ends. The CDR3: CASSKLTDYEQYF. DNA of the CDR3: TGTGCCAGCTCAAAACTGACAGACTACGAGCAGTACTTC.

The chain carries TRBV2 and TRBJ1-1; D perhaps matches TRBD1 (5 bases). The CDR3 length is 17 residues. Germline V lookup: CDR1 SNHLY, CDR2 FYNNEI. V shed 0 bases and J shed 0 bases, with 14 bases lying between them. DNA for the CDR3: TGTGCCAGCAGTGAAGCCCGGGGTGAGGGGTTGAACACTGAAGCTTTCTTT. This translates into CASSEARGEGLNTEAFF.

The chain carries TRBV10-3 and TRBJ1-2; 12 nucleotides line up with TRBD1. V trimming: 4 bases; J trimming: 8 bases; junction bases outside the gene matches: 2. The CDR3 spans 13 residues. CDR1 and CDR2 from the germline V gene are ENHRY and SYGVKD. As DNA, the CDR3 is TGTGCCATCAGTGGGGACAGGGGGCTGGGCTACACCTTC. This translates into CAISGDRGLGYTF.

This rearrangement joins TRBV5-4 to TRBJ2-1; possibly TRBD1 for D (6 bases). This CDR3 has 14 amino acids. With 4 bases removed from V and 1 base from J, the gap between germline ends came to 9 bases. CDR1 SGHNT and CDR2 YYREEE come from the germline V gene (reference sequence). CDR3 protein: CASSVDSSYNEQFF. The CDR3 coding sequence is TGTGCCAGCAGCGTGGACAGTTCCTACAATGAGCAGTTCTTC.

V gene TRBV4-1 combines with J gene TRBJ2-3, with D possibly being TRBD1 (6 bases). The V end was cut by 0 bases, the J end by 6 bases, with 10 bases between. Germline V gives CDR1 MGHRA, CDR2 YSYEKL. There are 14 residues in the CDR3. The CDR3: CASSQDVGADTQYF. CDR3 coding DNA: TGCGCCAGCAGCCAAGATGTGGGGGCGGATACGCAGTATTTT.

In DNA, the CDR3 is TGTGCCATCAGTGATTTGGCCGGGGCTAGCGGGAGTTACGAGCAGTACTTC. Translated: CAISDLAGASGSYEQYF. The rearrangement uses TRBV10-3 and TRBJ2-7; 10 bases align to TRBD2. After removal of 3 bases from V and 4 bases from J, the junction contained 12 bases not matched to a gene. This CDR3 is 17 amino acids long. Germline CDR1 and CDR2: ENHRY and SYGVKD.

This chain joins TRBV7-6 and TRBJ1-4; TRBD1 agrees at 7 bases. There are 15 residues in the CDR3. The junction had 2 bases not matched to a gene; V was cut back by 4 bases and J by 0 bases. From germline, CDR1 is SGHVS and CDR2 FNYEAQ. As DNA, the CDR3 is TGTGCCAGCAGCTCGACAGGGCCAACTAATGAAAAACTGTTTTTT. Translated, it gives CASSSTGPTNEKLFF.

This chain uses TRBV10-1 with TRBJ2-7, with no clear D. CDR3 length: 15 amino acids. The V end was cut by 0 bases, the J end by 0 bases, with 9 bases between. In germline, CDR1 is WNHNN, CDR2 SYGVQD (reference sequence). In nucleotides, the CDR3 is TGCGCCAGCAGTGAGTCGGGCAGTTCCTCCTACGAGCAGTACTTC. Protein sequence: CASSESGSSSYEQYF.

The chain has TRBV4-2 and TRBJ1-1; 10 nucleotides agree with TRBD1. The CDR3 consists of 14 residues. V dropped 5 bases and J dropped 7; count of bases not matched to a gene: 7. Germline V gene sequence: CDR1 LGHNA, CDR2 YNFKEQ. DNA for the CDR3: TGTGCCAGCAGCTTCCGGGACAGGGGCCTTGAAGCTTTCTTT. This encodes CASSFRDRGLEAFF.

This clone was seen more than once but under ten times. The chain links TRBV7-8 to TRBJ2-3; a weak D match, TRBD2 (6 bases). V lost 5 bases, J lost 1 base, and 16 bases lay in between. CDR3 length equals 16 residues. The germline gives CDR1 SGHVS, CDR2 FQNEAQ. CDR3 protein: CASSTRRGIGTDTQYF. DNA of the CDR3: TGTGCCAGCAGCACCAGACGCGGGATCGGCACAGATACGCAGTATTTT.

The V and J genes are TRBV7-6 and TRBJ2-7; D unresolved. V was shortened by 6 bases and J by 0 bases, with 9 bases between the two germline ends. Germline V gene lookup returns CDR1 SGHVS and CDR2 FNYEAQ. The CDR3 has 13 amino acids. For the CDR3, the DNA is TGTGCCAGCAGTTCCGGTTTCTCCTACGAGCAGTACTTC. Protein sequence: CASSSGFSYEQYF.

This clone was seen a single time. The chain recombines TRBV7-8 with TRBJ2-2; 10 nucleotides match TRBD2. CDR1 and CDR2 (germline): SGHVS, FQNEAQ. V lost 5 bases, J lost 4 bases, and 10 bases stayed unmatched. The CDR3 spans 17 residues. The CDR3 DNA is TGTGCCAGCAGCCCCCACCTAGCGGGAGAGACCACCGGGGAGCTGTTTTTT. Its protein is CASSPHLAGETTGELFF.